One and the same sample provided the 23 T cell receptor beta chains below, sequenced in a study of shared clonotypes between healthy human individuals. The table came from immunoSEQ multiplex PCR; TCRdb's copy has only in-frame clones and leaves some out. The sample carries 400,000 to 500,000 clones, 79% recorded once. Sequencing used PBMCs. The source of these receptors is a woman aged 40 to 50 in good health. Some clones in this sample may be carry-over from other donors' samples.

The sample holds a few counts of this clone. This chain uses TRBV6-1 with TRBJ2-7, with 10 bases lining up with TRBD1. This CDR3 is 13 amino acids long. V was clipped by 8 bases and J by 6 bases; unmatched bases: 7. Germline V CDR1 and CDR2: MNHNS, SASEGT. The CDR3 nucleotides read TGTGCCAGCGCCGGGACAGGGGTAAGCGAGCAGTACTTC. It translates to CASAGTGVSEQYF.

This chain links TRBV4-1 with TRBJ2-1; perhaps TRBD1 as D (5 bases). The CDR3 is 11 residues long. Per the germline V gene, CDR1 is MGHRA and CDR2 is YSYEKL. The V gene lost 0 bases and the J gene lost 12 bases, with 6 bases spanning the gap. As DNA, the CDR3 is TGCGCCAGCAGCCAAGATCAGGGGCAGTTCTTC. Translating gives CASSQDQGQFF.

The chain couples TRBV7-9 to TRBJ2-3; 10 bases fit TRBD1. The CDR3 is made up of 16 amino acids. Germline V gene data show CDR1 as SEHNR and CDR2 as FQNEAQ (reference sequence). J gave up 3 bases and V 5 bases, and 8 bases lay outside the gene matches. The CDR3 DNA sequence: TGTGCCAGCAGCCCAACGGGACAGGGGATGACAGATACGCAGTATTTT. It encodes CASSPTGQGMTDTQYF.

The rearrangement joins TRBV6-1 to TRBJ2-1, with 10 bases aligning to TRBD2. This CDR3 has 15 amino acids. Trimming cost V 7 bases and J 7 bases; bases outside gene matches: 10. Germline V gene sequence: CDR1 MNHNS, CDR2 SASEGT. CDR3 nucleotide sequence: TGTGCCAGCACCCCCGGGACTAGCGCCCTTAATGAGCAGTTCTTC. Its protein product is CASTPGTSALNEQFF.

The CDR3 here is CAGRGGGIGFVGEQYF. The CDR3, as DNA: TGTGCCGGCAGGGGAGGCGGGATAGGTTTTGTGGGCGAGCAGTACTTC. The chain has TRBV10-3 and TRBJ2-7; D is tentatively TRBD1 or TRBD2 (6 bases each). CDR3 length: 16 residues. The germline V and J ends were trimmed by 11 bases and 6 bases, with 29 bases remaining between them. Germline lookup yields CDR1 ENHRY and CDR2 SYGVKD.

The chain has TRBV4-1 and TRBJ1-3, with unresolved D. Germline values: CDR1 MGHRA, CDR2 YSYEKL. V was cut by 3 bases and J by 0 bases, with 21 bases left in between. The CDR3 runs 19 residues. For the CDR3, the DNA is TGCGCCAGCAGCCATCCTACCCAGCTCACCGGGAGCTCTGGAAACACCATATATTTT. This translates into CASSHPTQLTGSSGNTIYF.

The V call is TRBV5-4, the J call TRBJ2-1; TRBD1 matches at 7 bases. The CDR3 spans 16 residues. Looked up from germline, CDR1 is SGHNT and CDR2 is YYREEE (reference sequence). The J segment lost 6 bases and the V segment lost 0 bases, leaving 9 bases of the junction unmatched. The CDR3 DNA reads as TGTGCCAGCAGCTTGGCCGGAGACAGGGCTCTCAATGAGCAGTTCTTC. Residues: CASSLAGDRALNEQFF. The variable domain in full, completed from reference TRBV5-4 and TRBJ2-1, reads ETGVTQSPTHLIKTRGQQVTLRCSSQSGHNTVSWYQQALGQGPQFIFQYYREEENGRGNFPPRFSGLQFPNYSSELNVNALELDDSALYLCASSLAGDRALNEQFFGPGTRLTVL.

This chain joins TRBV10-2 and TRBJ2-6, with 8 bases that match TRBD1. Per germline, CDR1 WSHSY and CDR2 SAAADI. Trimming removed 6 bases from V and 3 bases from J; junction bases left unmatched: 10. CDR3 length: 17 amino acids. The CDR3 DNA sequence: TGCGCCAGCAGGCGGACAGGGCTCGCCGGTGGGGCCAACGTCCTGACTTTC. Amino acid sequence: CASRRTGLAGGANVLTF.

The gene calls are TRBV11-1 and TRBJ2-3; D might be TRBD2 (5 bases). The CDR3 spans 14 residues. V lost 1 base to trimming and J lost 4 bases, with 9 bases between them. The germline CDR1 and CDR2 sequences are SGHAT and FQDESV (reference sequence). The CDR3 here is CASSLEAGSDTQYF. For the CDR3, the DNA is TGTGCCAGCAGCTTAGAGGCGGGCTCAGATACGCAGTATTTT. The full variable domain, rest sourced from reference TRBV11-1 and TRBJ2-3, is EAEVAQSPRYKITEKSQAVAFWCDPISGHATLYWYRQILGQGPELLVQFQDESVVDDSQLPKDRFSAERLKGVDSTLKIQPAELGDSAMYLCASSLEAGSDTQYFGPGTRLTVL.

V is TRBV18 and J is TRBJ1-2; D unclear. Per the germline V gene, CDR1 is KGHSH and CDR2 is LQKENI. V was clipped by 0 bases and J by 8 bases, with 13 bases between them. CDR3 size: 14 residues. This CDR3 reads CASSPPGLTGGYTF. CDR3 nucleotide sequence: TGTGCCAGCTCACCACCAGGCCTGACGGGCGGCTACACCTTC.

The rearrangement uses TRBV15 and TRBJ1-1; weak D call: TRBD1 (5 bases). The V end lost 1 base, the J end lost 0 bases, and 12 bases lay between the germline ends. CDR1 and CDR2 (germline): LNHNV, YYDKDF (reference sequence). CDR3 length: 16 amino acids. The CDR3 region has the DNA TGTGCCACCAGCAGAGTGGGGGGGAGCATGAACACTGAAGCTTTCTTT. Its translation is CATSRVGGSMNTEAFF. Full variable domain (remainder filled in from reference TRBV15 and TRBJ1-1): DAMVIQNPRYQVTQFGKPVTLSCSQTLNHNVMYWYQQKSSQAPKLLFHYYDKDFNNEADTPDNFQSRRPNTSFCFLDIRSPGLGDTAMYLCATSRVGGSMNTEAFFGQGTRLTVV.

A note on this clone: A far larger clone is just one base off, so this is likely a read error. The V call is TRBV4-2, the J call TRBJ2-7; perhaps TRBD1 as D (5 bases). The CDR3 is 11 residues long. Germline assignment: CDR1 LGHNA and CDR2 YNFKEQ. V gave up 2 bases and J gave up 6 bases, with 5 bases separating them. The CDR3 sequence is CASSQQGEQYF. The CDR3 region has the DNA TGTGCCAGCAGCCAACAGGGCGAGCAGTACTTC.

This chain joins TRBV19 and TRBJ2-1, with D possibly matching TRBD2 (6 bases). Germline V gene data show CDR1 as LNHDA and CDR2 as SQIVND (reference sequence). V lost 5 bases, J lost 4 bases, and 18 bases lay in between. This CDR3 comprises 16 residues. CDR3 bases: TGTGCCAGTAGTCCGCCCCTTGGCGGAGGGTACAATGAGCAGTTCTTC. Encoded protein: CASSPPLGGGYNEQFF.

V and J are TRBV7-2 and TRBJ1-2, with 7 bases aligning to TRBD1. From germline, CDR1 is SGHTA and CDR2 FQGNSA. The CDR3 totals 12 residues. V shed 5 bases, J shed 8 bases, and the junction held 5 bases outside the gene matches. CDR3 DNA sequence: TGTGCCAGCAGCCGACAGGGTTCAGGCTACACCTTC. Translating it yields CASSRQGSGYTF.

The J gene is TRBJ2-7, the V gene TRBV4-2; no definite D call. V lost 3 bases to trimming and J lost 6 bases, with 15 bases between them. The CDR3 is made up of 14 amino acids. Germline V gene data show CDR1 as LGHNA and CDR2 as YNFKEQ. The chain's CDR3 is CASSHLDPTGEQYF. In DNA, the CDR3 is TGTGCCAGCAGCCACTTAGACCCGACCGGCGAGCAGTACTTC.

In its sample, this clone was seen a few times. The CDR3 region is CASSHLYRGNQPQHF. In DNA, the CDR3 is TGCGCCAGCAGCCACCTTTACCGGGGAAATCAGCCCCAGCATTTT. The chain combines TRBV4-1 with TRBJ1-5; no clear D gene. V was pared by 3 bases and J by 4 bases, with 13 bases between. The germline gives CDR1 MGHRA, CDR2 YSYEKL. The CDR3 runs 15 residues.

For this clone: The junction and the germline gene differ at one end; a read error may be behind it. J is TRBJ2-7 and V is TRBV4-1; D not resolved. Germline loops: CDR1 MGHRA, CDR2 YSYEKL. This CDR3 has 13 residues. The CDR3 region has the DNA TGTGCCAGCAGCCCGACCCGTTGGACCGAGCAGTACTTC. Translation gives CASSPTRWTEQYF.

The chain has TRBV7-8 and TRBJ2-1; 9 nucleotides line up with TRBD2. V gave up 2 bases and J gave up 11 bases; unmatched junction bases: 10. Germline lookup yields CDR1 SGHVS and CDR2 FQNEAQ. The CDR3 spans 15 residues. The CDR3 here is CASSLLAGTRQKQFF. DNA for the CDR3: TGTGCCAGCAGCTTACTAGCGGGAACCCGCCAGAAGCAGTTCTTC.

This chain joins TRBV15 and TRBJ1-2; D is unclear. This CDR3 comprises 14 residues. V was clipped by 0 bases and J by 2 bases, with 7 bases between them. Germline CDR1 and CDR2: LNHNV and YYDKDF (reference sequence). The chain's CDR3 is CATSRDVGNYGYTF. DNA for the CDR3: TGTGCCACCAGCAGAGATGTAGGAAACTATGGCTACACCTTC. The variable domain in full, completed from reference TRBV15 and TRBJ1-2, reads DAMVIQNPRYQVTQFGKPVTLSCSQTLNHNVMYWYQQKSSQAPKLLFHYYDKDFNNEADTPDNFQSRRPNTSFCFLDIRSPGLGDTAMYLCATSRDVGNYGYTFGSGTRLTVV.

In this sample, this clone turned up a few times. The chain links TRBV28 to TRBJ2-3; D might be TRBD2 (5 bases). Germline V lookup: CDR1 MDHEN, CDR2 SYDVKM. CDR3 length: 15 amino acids. V shed 2 bases and J shed 5 bases, with 14 bases lying between them. CDR3 sequence (DNA): TGTGCCAGCAGTTTAAGGACCCGGGGAATAGATACGCAGTATTTT. Its translation: CASSLRTRGIDTQYF.

A few counts support this clone. V is TRBV28 and J is TRBJ1-5, with D unclear. This CDR3 spans 13 amino acids. Trimming stripped 6 bases from V and 1 base from J, with 7 bases between. CDR1 MDHEN and CDR2 SYDVKM come from the germline V gene. The CDR3 spells CASRRWSNQPQHF. The CDR3 DNA sequence: TGTGCCAGCAGGAGATGGAGCAATCAGCCCCAGCATTTT.

The chain carries TRBV18 and TRBJ2-1; D may be TRBD2 (7 bases). With 3 bases removed from V and 6 bases from J, the gap between germline ends came to 18 bases. There are 16 residues in the CDR3. In germline, CDR1 is KGHSH, CDR2 LQKENI. The CDR3 here is CASSPVSGTYRNEQFF. The DNA of the CDR3 is TGTGCCAGCTCACCGGTAAGCGGGACATACCGCAATGAGCAGTTCTTC.

The genes are TRBV10-3 and TRBJ2-1, with TRBD2 matching over 10 bases. The J segment lost 1 base and the V segment lost 10 bases, leaving 16 bases of the junction unmatched. The CDR3 has 18 amino acids. The germline V gene has CDR1 ENHRY and CDR2 SYGVKD. CDR3 bases: TGTGCCACCGAACTCGTTGCAGCTAGCGGGGGATCCTACAATGAGCAGTTCTTC. Translated, it gives CATELVAASGGSYNEQFF.